This is a list of T cell receptor beta chains from one sample in a study of blood T cell repertoires in COVID-19. Sequencing was performed with immunoSEQ multiplex PCR; in TCRdb, only in-frame clones are kept and a portion is missing. The sample gives about 370,000 clones, roughly nine tenths of which show up once; 3% is in the top ten. What was sequenced was peripheral blood. These receptors all stem from a woman under 40 with COVID-19, enrolled during active disease. Both conserved end residues are part of each CDR3. Fields, in order: CDR3 length, D gene, clone size, J gene, V gene, CDR3 DNA, CDR3 protein. The D gene is left open where the match is weak. Only part of the rows carry a size: once, few, many, or a class if the clone is expanded.

cdr3_length: 14; d_call: NA; clone_size: once; j_call: TRBJ1-2; v_call: TRBV7-8; cdr3_nt: TGTGCCAGCAGCTTAGGGGGCCCCTCCTATGGCTACACCTTC; cdr3_aa: CASSLGGPSYGYTF
cdr3_length: 15; d_call: NA; clone_size: once; j_call: TRBJ2-4; v_call: TRBV4-1; cdr3_nt: TGCGCCAGCAGCCAAATTGTCTACGCAACGGGCATTCAGTACTTC; cdr3_aa: CASSQIVYATGIQYF
cdr3_length: 15; d_call: TRBD1; clone_size: NA; j_call: TRBJ1-2; v_call: TRBV24-1; cdr3_nt: TGTGCCACCAGTGATCGGACAGGGGGGCACTATGGCTACACCTTC; cdr3_aa: CATSDRTGGHYGYTF
cdr3_length: 15; d_call: NA; clone_size: once; j_call: TRBJ1-4; v_call: TRBV25-1; cdr3_nt: TGTGCCAGCAGTGAAAATTACAGGGACCATGAAAAACTGTTTTTT; cdr3_aa: CASSENYRDHEKLFF
cdr3_length: 16; d_call: TRBD1; clone_size: NA; j_call: TRBJ1-5; v_call: TRBV19; cdr3_nt: TGTGCCAGTAGTGCCCGGACAGGCCCTAGCAATCAGCCCCAGCATTTT; cdr3_aa: CASSARTGPSNQPQHF
cdr3_length: 14; d_call: NA; clone_size: NA; j_call: TRBJ2-4; v_call: TRBV6-2/TRBV6-3; cdr3_nt: TGTGCCAGCAGCTTCAGGGTAGCCAAAAACATTCAGTACTTC; cdr3_aa: CASSFRVAKNIQYF
cdr3_length: 14; d_call: TRBD2; clone_size: once; j_call: TRBJ2-3; v_call: TRBV11-2; cdr3_nt: TGTGCCAGCATCCAAGGACTAGCGGGAGTGGCGCAGTATTTT; cdr3_aa: CASIQGLAGVAQYF
cdr3_length: 16; d_call: TRBD1; clone_size: NA; j_call: TRBJ1-6; v_call: TRBV4-1; cdr3_nt: TGCGCCAGCAGCCAAGATCAAGACAGGGTCGATTCACCCCTCCACTTT; cdr3_aa: CASSQDQDRVDSPLHF
cdr3_length: 14; d_call: NA; clone_size: NA; j_call: TRBJ2-7; v_call: TRBV19; cdr3_nt: TGTGCCAGTAGCCCGGGACATGATCCCTACGAGCAGTACTTC; cdr3_aa: CASSPGHDPYEQYF
cdr3_length: 13; d_call: TRBD1; clone_size: NA; j_call: TRBJ1-1; v_call: TRBV11-2; cdr3_nt: TGTGCCAGCAGCCTGGACAGGGGGACTGAAGCTTTCTTT; cdr3_aa: CASSLDRGTEAFF
cdr3_length: 15; d_call: TRBD1; clone_size: NA; j_call: TRBJ1-1; v_call: TRBV24-1; cdr3_nt: TGTGCCACCAGGCATGGACAGGGGTGGAACACTGAAGCTTTCTTT; cdr3_aa: CATRHGQGWNTEAFF